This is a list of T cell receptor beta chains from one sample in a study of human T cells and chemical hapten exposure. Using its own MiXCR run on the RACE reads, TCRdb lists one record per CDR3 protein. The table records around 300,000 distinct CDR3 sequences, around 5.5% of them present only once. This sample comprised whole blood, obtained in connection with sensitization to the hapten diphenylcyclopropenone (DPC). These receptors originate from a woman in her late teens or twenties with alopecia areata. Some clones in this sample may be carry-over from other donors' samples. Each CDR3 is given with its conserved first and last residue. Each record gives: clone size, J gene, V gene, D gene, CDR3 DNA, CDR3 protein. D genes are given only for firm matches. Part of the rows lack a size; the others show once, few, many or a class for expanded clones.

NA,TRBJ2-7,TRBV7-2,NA,TGTGCCAGCAGCCAGGCGACTAGCTACGAGCAGTACTTC,CASSQATSYEQYF
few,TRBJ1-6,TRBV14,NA,TGTGCCAGCAGCCAAGTCCCGAATTCACCCCTCCACTTT,CASSQVPNSPLHF
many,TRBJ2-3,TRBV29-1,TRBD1,TGCAGCGTGGACAGGGGGCGCCCAGATACGCAGTATTTT,CSVDRGRPDTQYF
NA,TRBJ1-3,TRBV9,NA,TGTGCCAGCAGCGTAGCCCAGGGAGGGATCTCTGGAAATACCATATATTTT,CASSVAQGGISGNTIYF
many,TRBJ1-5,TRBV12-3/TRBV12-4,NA,TGTGCCAGCAGTTCGGGAGAGTATAGCAATCAGCCCCAGCATTTT,CASSSGEYSNQPQHF
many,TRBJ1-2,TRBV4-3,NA,TGCGCCAGCAGCCACCTCCAGGGCAGCGGTCGTTATGGCTACACCTTC,CASSHLQGSGRYGYTF
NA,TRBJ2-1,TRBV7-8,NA,TGTGCCAGCAGCTTTGATCCTAGCTCCTACAATGAGCAGTTCTTC,CASSFDPSSYNEQFF
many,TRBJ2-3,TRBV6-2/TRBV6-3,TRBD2,TGTGCCAGCAGTTACCCGGGACTAGCGGGGGGAGGAACAGATACGCAGTATTTT,CASSYPGLAGGGTDTQYF
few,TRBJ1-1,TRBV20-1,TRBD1,TGCAGTGCAACTCGAGGGACAGCGGCTGAAGCTTTCTTT,CSATRGTAAEAFF
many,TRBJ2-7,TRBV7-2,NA,TGTGCCAGCAGCATCGGACAGCTCTCGGTAGAGCAGTACTTC,CASSIGQLSVEQYF
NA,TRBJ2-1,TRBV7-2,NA,TGTGCCAGCAGCTTATGGGGACTGAACAATGAGCAGTTCTTC,CASSLWGLNNEQFF
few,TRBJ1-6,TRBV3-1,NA,TGTGCCAGCAGCCCACAGAGATCACCCCTCCACTTT,CASSPQRSPLHF
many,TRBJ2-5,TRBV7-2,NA,TGTGCCAGCAGCCCCGGGGCAGCCCAAGAGACCCAGTACTTC,CASSPGAAQETQYF
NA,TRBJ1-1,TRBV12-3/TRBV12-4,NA,TGTGCCAGCAGTTTGGGTAAAGGAGGTGACACTGAAGCTTTCTTT,CASSLGKGGDTEAFF
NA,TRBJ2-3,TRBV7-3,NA,TGTGCCAGCAGCGTAGGAGTGACAGATACGCAGTATTTT,CASSVGVTDTQYF
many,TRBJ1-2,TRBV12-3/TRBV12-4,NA,TGTGCCAGCAGTTTTGGGGGAGACATCTATGGCTACACCTTC,CASSFGGDIYGYTF